This entry lists 3 T cell receptor beta chains sequenced from one sample in a study of neurological immune-mediated disorders. MiXCR, applied by TCRdb to the 5' RACE reads, yields one record per CDR3 protein. The repertoire holds around 44,000 distinct CDR3 sequences, over 2% seen once, with 12% in the top ten. The sequencing input was PBMCs. Every receptor here comes from a man aged 30 to 39 with multiple sclerosis.

This clonotype was picked up many times. This chain joins TRBV5-1 and TRBJ2-1; TRBD2 is a possible D gene (5 bases). Germline CDR1 and CDR2: SGHRS and YFSETQ. With 3 bases removed from V and 4 bases from J, the gap between germline ends came to 8 bases. The CDR3 sequence is 13 residues long. The CDR3 nucleotides are TGCGCCAGCAGCTGGACTTCATACAATGAGCAGTTCTTC. Its protein is CASSWTSYNEQFF.

There are many counts of this clonotype. The genes are TRBV29-1 and TRBJ1-4, with 9 bases that match TRBD1. The CDR3 length is 13 residues. J was trimmed by 6 bases and V by 6 bases; bases with no gene match: 5. Germline values: CDR1 SQVTM, CDR2 ANQGSEA. CDR3 in DNA: TGCAGCGTCCCGGGACAGGGACATGAAAAACTGTTTTTT. It is translated as CSVPGQGHEKLFF. The full variable domain, completed using reference TRBV29-1 and TRBJ1-4, is SAVISQKPSRDICQRGTSLTIQCQVDSQVTMMFWYRQQPGQSLTLIATANQGSEATYESGFVIDKFPISRPNLTFSTLTVSNMSPEDSSIYLCSVPGQGHEKLFFGSGTQLSVL.

The table lists this clonotype with a few counts. This chain joins TRBV5-5 and TRBJ2-7; 8 bases align to TRBD1. This CDR3 region has 14 residues. V lost 4 bases and J lost 2; bases outside the gene matches: 5. Germline V gives CDR1 SGHKS, CDR2 YYEKEE (reference sequence). This CDR3 reads CASSRDRSTYEQYF. Written as DNA, the CDR3 is TGTGCCAGCAGCCGGGACAGGTCGACCTACGAGCAGTACTTC.